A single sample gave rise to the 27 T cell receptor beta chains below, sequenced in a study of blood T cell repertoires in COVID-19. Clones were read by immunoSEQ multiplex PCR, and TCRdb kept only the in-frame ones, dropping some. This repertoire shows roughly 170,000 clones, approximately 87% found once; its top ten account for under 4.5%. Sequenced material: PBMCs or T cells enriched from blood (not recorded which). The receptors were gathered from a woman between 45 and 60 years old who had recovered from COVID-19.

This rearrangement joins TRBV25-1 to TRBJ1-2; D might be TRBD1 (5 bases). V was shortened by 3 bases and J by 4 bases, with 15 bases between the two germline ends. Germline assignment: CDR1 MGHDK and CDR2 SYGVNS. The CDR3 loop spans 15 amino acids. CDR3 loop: CASSDRAGRGYGYTF. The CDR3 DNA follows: TGTGCCAGCAGTGACCGGGCAGGGAGGGGCTATGGCTACACCTTC.

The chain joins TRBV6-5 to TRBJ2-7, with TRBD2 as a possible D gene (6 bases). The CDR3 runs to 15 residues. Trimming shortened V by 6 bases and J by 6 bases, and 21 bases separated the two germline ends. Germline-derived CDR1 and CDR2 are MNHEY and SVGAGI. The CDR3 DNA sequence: TGTGCCAGCAGCGCACCGCGGGGACTTGGGGCCGAGCAGTACGTC. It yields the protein CASSAPRGLGAEQYV.

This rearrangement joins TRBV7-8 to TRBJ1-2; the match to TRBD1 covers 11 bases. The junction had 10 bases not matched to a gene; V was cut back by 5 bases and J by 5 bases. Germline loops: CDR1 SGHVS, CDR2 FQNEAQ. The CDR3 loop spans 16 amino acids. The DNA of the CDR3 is TGTGCCAGCAGCATCGGACAGGGGGCCGGGGGTTATGGCTACACCTTC. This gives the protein CASSIGQGAGGYGYTF.

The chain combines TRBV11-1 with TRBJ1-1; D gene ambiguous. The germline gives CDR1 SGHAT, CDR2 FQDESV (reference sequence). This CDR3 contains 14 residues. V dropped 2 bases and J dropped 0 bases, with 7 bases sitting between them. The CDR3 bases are TGTGCCAGCAGCTTAAATTTAGTGAACACTGAAGCTTTCTTT. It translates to CASSLNLVNTEAFF.

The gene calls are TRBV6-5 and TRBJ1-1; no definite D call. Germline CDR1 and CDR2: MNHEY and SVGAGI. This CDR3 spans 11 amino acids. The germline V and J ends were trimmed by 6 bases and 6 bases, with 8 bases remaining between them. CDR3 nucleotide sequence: TGTGCCAGCAGCCAGAGGGCTGAAGCTTTCTTT. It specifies CASSQRAEAFF.

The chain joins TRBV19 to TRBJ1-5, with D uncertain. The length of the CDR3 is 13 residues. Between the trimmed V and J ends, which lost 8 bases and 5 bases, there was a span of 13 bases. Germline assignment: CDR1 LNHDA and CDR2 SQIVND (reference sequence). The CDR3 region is CASGFSTYQPQHF. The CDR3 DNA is TGTGCCAGTGGGTTTAGCACCTATCAGCCCCAGCATTTT.

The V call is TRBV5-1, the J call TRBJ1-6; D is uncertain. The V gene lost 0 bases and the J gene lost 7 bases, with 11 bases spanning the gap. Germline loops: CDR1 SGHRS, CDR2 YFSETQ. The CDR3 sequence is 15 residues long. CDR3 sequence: CASSLVRGENSPLHF. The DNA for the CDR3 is TGCGCCAGCAGCTTGGTTCGGGGAGAGAATTCACCCCTCCACTTT.

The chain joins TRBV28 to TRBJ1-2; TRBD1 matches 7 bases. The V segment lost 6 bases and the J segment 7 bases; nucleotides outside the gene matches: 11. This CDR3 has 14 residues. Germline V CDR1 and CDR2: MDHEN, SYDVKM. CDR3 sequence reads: CASRGVGTVAGYTF. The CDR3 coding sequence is TGTGCCAGCAGAGGAGTGGGGACAGTGGCTGGCTACACCTTC.

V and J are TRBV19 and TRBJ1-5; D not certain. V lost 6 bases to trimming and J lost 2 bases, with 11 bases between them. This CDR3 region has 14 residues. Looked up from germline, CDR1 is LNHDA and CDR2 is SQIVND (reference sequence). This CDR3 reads CASRAGFGNQPQHF. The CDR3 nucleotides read TGTGCCAGTAGGGCGGGGTTTGGCAATCAGCCCCAGCATTTT.

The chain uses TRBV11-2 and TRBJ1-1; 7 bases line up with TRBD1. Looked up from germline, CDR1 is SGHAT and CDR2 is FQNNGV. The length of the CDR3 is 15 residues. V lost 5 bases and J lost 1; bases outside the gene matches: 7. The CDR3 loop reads CASSPQGGWNTEAFF. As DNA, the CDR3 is TGTGCCAGCAGCCCCCAGGGGGGATGGAACACTGAAGCTTTCTTT.

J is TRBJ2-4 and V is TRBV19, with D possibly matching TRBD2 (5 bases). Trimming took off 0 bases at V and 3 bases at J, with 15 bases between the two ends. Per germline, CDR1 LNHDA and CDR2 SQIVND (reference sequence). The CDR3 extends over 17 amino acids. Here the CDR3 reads CASSIDLRVIGKNIQYF. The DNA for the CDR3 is TGTGCCAGTAGTATAGACCTGAGGGTAATCGGCAAAAACATTCAGTACTTC. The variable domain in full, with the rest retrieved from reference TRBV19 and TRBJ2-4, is DGGITQSPKYLFRKEGQNVTLSCEQNLNHDAMYWYRQDPGQGLRLIYYSQIVNDFQKGDIAEGYSVSREKKESFPLTVTSAQKNPTAFYLCASSIDLRVIGKNIQYFGAGTRLSVL.

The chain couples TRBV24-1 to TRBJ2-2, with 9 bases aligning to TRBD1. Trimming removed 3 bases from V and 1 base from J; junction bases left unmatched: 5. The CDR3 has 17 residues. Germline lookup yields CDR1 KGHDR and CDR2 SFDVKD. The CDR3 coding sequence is TGTGCCACCAGTGATACCCGACAGGGGGGGAACACCGGGGAGCTGTTTTTT. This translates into CATSDTRQGGNTGELFF.

Written as DNA, the CDR3 is TGTGCCAGCTCACCAGAGGGACAGAGCAACTATGGCTACACCTTC. Encoded protein: CASSPEGQSNYGYTF. The rearrangement uses TRBV18 and TRBJ1-2, with 7 bases aligning to TRBD1. Per the germline V gene, CDR1 is KGHSH and CDR2 is LQKENI. The J segment lost 2 bases and the V segment lost 2 bases, leaving 5 bases of the junction unmatched. This CDR3 contains 15 residues.

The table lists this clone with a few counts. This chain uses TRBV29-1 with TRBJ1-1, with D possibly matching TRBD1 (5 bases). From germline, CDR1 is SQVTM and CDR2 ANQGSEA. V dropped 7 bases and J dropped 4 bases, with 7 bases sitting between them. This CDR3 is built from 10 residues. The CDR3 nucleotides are TGCAGCGGGCAGGGCACTGAAGCTTTCTTT. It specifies CSGQGTEAFF.

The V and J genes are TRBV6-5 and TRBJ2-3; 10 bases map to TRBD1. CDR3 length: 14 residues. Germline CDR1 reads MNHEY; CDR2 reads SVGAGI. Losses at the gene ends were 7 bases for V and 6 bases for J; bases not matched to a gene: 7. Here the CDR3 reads CASTRDRGRDTQYF. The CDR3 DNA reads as TGTGCCAGCACCCGGGACAGGGGCAGGGATACGCAGTATTTT.

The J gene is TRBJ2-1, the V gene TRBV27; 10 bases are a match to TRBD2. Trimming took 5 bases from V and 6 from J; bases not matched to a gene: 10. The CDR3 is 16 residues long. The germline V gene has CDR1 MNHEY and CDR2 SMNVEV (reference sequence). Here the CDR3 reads CASSLRLAGDLNEQFF. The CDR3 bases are TGTGCCAGCAGTCTCCGACTAGCGGGTGACCTCAATGAGCAGTTCTTC.

CDR3 protein: CSVGLLVGNEQFF. CDR3 nucleotide sequence: TGCAGCGTTGGCCTCCTAGTCGGCAATGAGCAGTTCTTC. The chain has TRBV29-1 and TRBJ2-1; D not resolved. CDR1 and CDR2 (germline): SQVTM, ANQGSEA. There are 13 residues in the CDR3. V lost 4 bases and J 6 bases, leaving 13 bases between the germline ends.

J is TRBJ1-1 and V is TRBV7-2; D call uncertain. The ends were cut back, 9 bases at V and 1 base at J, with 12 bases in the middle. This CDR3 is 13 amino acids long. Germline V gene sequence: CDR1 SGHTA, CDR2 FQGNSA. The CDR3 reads CASCRERNTEAFF. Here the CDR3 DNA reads TGTGCCAGTTGTCGAGAAAGGAACACTGAAGCTTTCTTT.

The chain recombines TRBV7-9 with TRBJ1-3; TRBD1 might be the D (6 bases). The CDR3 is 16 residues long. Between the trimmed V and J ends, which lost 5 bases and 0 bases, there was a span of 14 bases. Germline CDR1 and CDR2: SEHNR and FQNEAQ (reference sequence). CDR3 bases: TGTGCCAGCAGCACCTGGACAGAAAACTCTGGAAACACCATATATTTT. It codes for CASSTWTENSGNTIYF.

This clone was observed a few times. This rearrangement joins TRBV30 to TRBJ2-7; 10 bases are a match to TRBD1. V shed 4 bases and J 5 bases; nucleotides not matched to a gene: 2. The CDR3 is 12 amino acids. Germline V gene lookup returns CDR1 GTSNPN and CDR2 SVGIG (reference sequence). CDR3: CAWKDRGNEQYV. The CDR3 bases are TGTGCCTGGAAGGACAGGGGGAACGAGCAGTACGTC.

CDR3 residues: CASIRTEDYNEQFF. CDR3 DNA: TGTGCCAGCATTAGGACTGAAGACTACAATGAGCAGTTCTTC. The genes are TRBV2 and TRBJ2-1, with D possibly TRBD2 on 5 matching bases. The CDR3 is made up of 14 amino acids. V lost 7 bases and J lost 3, with 13 bases in between. Germline V lookup: CDR1 SNHLY, CDR2 FYNNEI.

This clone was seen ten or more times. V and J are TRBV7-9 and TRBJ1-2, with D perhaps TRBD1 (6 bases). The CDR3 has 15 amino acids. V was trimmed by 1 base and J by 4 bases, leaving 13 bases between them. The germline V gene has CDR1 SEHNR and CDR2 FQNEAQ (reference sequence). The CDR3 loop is CASSLDGQGTYGYTF. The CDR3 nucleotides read TGTGCCAGCAGCTTAGACGGTCAGGGGACCTATGGCTACACCTTC.

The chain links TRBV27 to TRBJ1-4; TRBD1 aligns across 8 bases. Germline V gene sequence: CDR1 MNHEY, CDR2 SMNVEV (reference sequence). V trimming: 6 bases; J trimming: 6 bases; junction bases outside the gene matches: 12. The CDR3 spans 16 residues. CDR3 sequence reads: CASRITWTGLDEKLFF. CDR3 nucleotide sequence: TGTGCCAGCAGGATCACCTGGACAGGGCTCGATGAAAAACTGTTTTTT.

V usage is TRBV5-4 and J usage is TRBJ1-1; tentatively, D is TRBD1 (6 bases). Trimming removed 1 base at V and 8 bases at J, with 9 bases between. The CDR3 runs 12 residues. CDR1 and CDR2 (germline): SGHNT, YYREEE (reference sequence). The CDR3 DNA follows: TGTGCCAGCAGCTTGAGCGACAGGGAAGCTTTCTTT. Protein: CASSLSDREAFF.

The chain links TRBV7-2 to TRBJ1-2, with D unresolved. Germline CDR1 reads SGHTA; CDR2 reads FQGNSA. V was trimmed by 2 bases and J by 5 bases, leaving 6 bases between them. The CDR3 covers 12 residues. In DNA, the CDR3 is TGTGCCAGCAGCTTAAGCGGATATGGCTACACCTTC. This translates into CASSLSGYGYTF.

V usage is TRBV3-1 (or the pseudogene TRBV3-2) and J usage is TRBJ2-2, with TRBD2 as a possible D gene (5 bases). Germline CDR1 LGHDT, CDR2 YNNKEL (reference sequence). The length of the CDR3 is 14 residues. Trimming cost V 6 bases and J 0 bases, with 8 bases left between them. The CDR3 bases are TGTGCCAGCAGGCGGCGGGCGAACACCGGGGAGCTGTTTTTT. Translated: CASRRRANTGELFF.

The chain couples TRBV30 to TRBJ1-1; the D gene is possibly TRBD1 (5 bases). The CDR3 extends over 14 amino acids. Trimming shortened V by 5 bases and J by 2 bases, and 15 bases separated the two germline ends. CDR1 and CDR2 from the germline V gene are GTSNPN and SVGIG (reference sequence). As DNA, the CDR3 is TGTGCCTGGGGGGGGTTAGGCAGCAACACTGAAGCTTTCTTT. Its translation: CAWGGLGSNTEAFF.